The sequence of this TCR beta chain was determined in a study of blood T cell repertoires in COVID-19. Assay used: immunoSEQ multiplex PCR; TCRdb lists only in-frame clones, some missing. Among over 250,000 clones listed, 88% were seen once. Deletions cut 7 bases from V and 4 bases from J, with 2 bases between. CDR3 length equals 9 residues. In germline, CDR1 is MNHEY, CDR2 SMNVEV (reference sequence). Across 20 to 25 US areas, participants ranged in age from 18 to 89 years. Cohort placement rested on clinical history that participants reported themselves. Cohort 3 donors counted as recovered after two negative PCRs, clearance, or resolved symptoms. This clone showed up just once.

The sequence came from a woman aged 30 to 39 who had recovered from COVID-19. Source material: PBMCs or T cells enriched from blood (not recorded which). The chain uses TRBV27 and TRBJ2-7; no firm D call. The CDR3 sequence: CASTYEQYF. In DNA form, the CDR3 reads TGTGCCAGCACGTACGAGCAGTACTTC.